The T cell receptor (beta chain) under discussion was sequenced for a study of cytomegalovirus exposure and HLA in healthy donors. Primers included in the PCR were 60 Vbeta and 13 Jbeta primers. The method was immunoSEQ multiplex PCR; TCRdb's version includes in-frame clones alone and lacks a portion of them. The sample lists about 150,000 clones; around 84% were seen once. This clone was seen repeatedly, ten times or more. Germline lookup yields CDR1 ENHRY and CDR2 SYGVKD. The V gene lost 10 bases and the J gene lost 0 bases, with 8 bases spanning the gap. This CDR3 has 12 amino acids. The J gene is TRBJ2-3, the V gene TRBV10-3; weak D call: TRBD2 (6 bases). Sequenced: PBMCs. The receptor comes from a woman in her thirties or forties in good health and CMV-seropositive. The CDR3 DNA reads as TGTGCCACGGGGACTAGCACAGATACGCAGTATTTT. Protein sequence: CATGTSTDTQYF.